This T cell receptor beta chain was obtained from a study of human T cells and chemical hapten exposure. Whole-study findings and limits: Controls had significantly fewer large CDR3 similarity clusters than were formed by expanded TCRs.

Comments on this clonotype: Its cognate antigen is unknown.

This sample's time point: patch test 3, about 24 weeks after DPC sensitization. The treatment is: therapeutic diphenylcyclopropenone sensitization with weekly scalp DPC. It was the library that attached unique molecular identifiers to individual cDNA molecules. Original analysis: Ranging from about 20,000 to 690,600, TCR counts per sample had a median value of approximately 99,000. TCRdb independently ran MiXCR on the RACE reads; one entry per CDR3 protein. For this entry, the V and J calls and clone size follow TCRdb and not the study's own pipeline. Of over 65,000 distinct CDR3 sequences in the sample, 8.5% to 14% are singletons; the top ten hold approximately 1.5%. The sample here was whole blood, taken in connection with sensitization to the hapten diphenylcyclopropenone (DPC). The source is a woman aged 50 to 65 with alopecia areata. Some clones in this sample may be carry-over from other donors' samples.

The CDR3 DNA reads TGTGCCAGCATCCGTATTTTACTAGCGGGAGGTAGAGAAACCTACAATGAGCAGTTCTTC. It specifies CASIRILLAGGRETYNEQFF. The chain couples TRBV28 to TRBJ2-1; 12 positions match TRBD2. CDR3 size: 20 residues. CDR1 is MDHEN, CDR2 SYDVKM, per germline. The V segment lost 7 bases and the J segment 2 bases; nucleotides outside the gene matches: 18.